What follows describes a single T cell receptor beta chain. What it binds is unknown. Germline V lookup: CDR1 SEHNR, CDR2 FQNEAQ (reference sequence). The CDR3 loop spans 14 amino acids. V gave up 2 bases and J gave up 4 bases, with 9 bases separating them. TCRdb fed the RT-PCR reads into MiXCR, producing one record per CDR3 protein. The sample holds more than 450,000 distinct CDR3 sequences, 12% seen once. This sample was taken from a study of response to subunit inactivated influenza vaccine. Study-level points and caveats: T cells newly recruited by each seasonal influenza vaccination are few, the authors suggested.

This chain connects TRBV7-9 to TRBJ1-5; D unresolved. This sequence was found in a man aged 50-59 years who received an inactivated influenza vaccine. Sample: PBMCs from blood, taken on the day of vaccination. This CDR3 is CASSLSSGNQPQHF. CDR3 bases: TGTGCCAGCAGCTTATCTTCGGGAAATCAGCCCCAGCATTTT.